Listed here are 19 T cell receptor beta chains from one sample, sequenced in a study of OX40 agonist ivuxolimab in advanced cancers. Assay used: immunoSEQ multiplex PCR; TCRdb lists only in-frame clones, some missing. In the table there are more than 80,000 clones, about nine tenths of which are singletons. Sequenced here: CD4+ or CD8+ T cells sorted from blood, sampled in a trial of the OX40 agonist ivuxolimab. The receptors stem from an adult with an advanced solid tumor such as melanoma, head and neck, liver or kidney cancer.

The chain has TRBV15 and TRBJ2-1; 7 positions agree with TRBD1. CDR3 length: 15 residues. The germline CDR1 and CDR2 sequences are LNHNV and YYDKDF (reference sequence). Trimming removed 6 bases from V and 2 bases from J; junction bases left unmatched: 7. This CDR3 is CATRVDRETYNEQFF. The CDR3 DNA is TGTGCCACCAGAGTCGACAGGGAGACCTACAATGAGCAGTTCTTC.

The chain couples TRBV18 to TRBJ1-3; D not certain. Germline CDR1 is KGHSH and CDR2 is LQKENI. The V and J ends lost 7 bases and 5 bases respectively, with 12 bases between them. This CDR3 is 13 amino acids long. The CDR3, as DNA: TGTGCCAGCTGGGGAGGCCGCCGAAACACCATATATTTT. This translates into CASWGGRRNTIYF.

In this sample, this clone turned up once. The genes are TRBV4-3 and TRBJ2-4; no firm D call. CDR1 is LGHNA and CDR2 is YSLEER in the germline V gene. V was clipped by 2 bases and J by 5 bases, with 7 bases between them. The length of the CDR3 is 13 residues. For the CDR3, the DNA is TGCGCCAGCAGCCAAACGGGCCAAAACATTCAGTACTTC. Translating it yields CASSQTGQNIQYF.

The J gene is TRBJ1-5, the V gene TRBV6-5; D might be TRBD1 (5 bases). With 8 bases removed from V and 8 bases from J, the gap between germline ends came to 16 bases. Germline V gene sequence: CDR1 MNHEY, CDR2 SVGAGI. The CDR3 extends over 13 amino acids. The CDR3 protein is CASGRDLQKPQHF. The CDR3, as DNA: TGTGCCAGCGGAAGGGACCTCCAGAAGCCCCAGCATTTT.

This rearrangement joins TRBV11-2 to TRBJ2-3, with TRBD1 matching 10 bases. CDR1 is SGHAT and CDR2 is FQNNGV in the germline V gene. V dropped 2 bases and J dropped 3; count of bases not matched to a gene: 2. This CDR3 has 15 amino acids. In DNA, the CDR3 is TGTGCCAGCAGCTTAACGGGACAGGGGACAGATACGCAGTATTTT. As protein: CASSLTGQGTDTQYF.

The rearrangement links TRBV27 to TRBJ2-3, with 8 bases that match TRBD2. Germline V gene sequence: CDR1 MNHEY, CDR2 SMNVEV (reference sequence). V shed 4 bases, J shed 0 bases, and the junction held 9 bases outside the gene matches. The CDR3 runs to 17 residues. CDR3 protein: CASSSPEAGASTDTQYF. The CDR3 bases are TGTGCCAGCAGTTCCCCTGAAGCGGGGGCTAGCACAGATACGCAGTATTTT.

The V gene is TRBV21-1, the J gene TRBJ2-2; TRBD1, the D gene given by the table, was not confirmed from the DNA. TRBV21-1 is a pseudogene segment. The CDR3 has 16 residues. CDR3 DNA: TGTGCCAGCAGCAAAGGTACGACAGCGAACACCGGGGAGCTGTTTTTT. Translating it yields CASSKGTTANTGELFF.

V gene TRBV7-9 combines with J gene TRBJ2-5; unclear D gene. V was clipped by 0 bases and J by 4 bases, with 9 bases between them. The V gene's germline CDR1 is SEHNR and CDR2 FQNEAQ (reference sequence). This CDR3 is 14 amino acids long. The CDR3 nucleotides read TGTGCCAGCAGCTTAGCCGCGACTGGAGAGACCCAGTACTTC. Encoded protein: CASSLAATGETQYF.

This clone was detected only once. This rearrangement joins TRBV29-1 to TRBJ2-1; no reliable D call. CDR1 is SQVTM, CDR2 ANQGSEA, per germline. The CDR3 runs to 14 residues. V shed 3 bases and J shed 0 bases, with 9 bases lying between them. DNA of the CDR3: TGCAGCGTTGATCGGGTAAGCTCCTACAATGAGCAGTTCTTC. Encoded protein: CSVDRVSSYNEQFF.

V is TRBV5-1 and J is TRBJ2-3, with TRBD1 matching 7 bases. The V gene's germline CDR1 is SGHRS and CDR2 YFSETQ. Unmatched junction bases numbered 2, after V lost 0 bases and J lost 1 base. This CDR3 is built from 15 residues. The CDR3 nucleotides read TGCGCCAGCAGCTTGGACAGGGGCGGCACAGATACGCAGTATTTT. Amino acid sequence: CASSLDRGGTDTQYF.

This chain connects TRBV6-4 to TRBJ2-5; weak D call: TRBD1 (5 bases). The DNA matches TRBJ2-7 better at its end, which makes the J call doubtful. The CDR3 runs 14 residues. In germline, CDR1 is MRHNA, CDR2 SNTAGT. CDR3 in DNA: TGTGCCAGCAGGGTAGACAGAACGACCTACGAGCAGTACTTC. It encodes CASRVDRTTYEQYF.

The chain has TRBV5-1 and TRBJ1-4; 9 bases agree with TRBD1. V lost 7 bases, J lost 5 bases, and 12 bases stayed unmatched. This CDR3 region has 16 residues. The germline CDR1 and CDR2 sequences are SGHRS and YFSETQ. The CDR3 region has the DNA TGCGCCAGCCAGGGACAGGGAAACACGGGGAATGAAAAACTGTTTTTT. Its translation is CASQGQGNTGNEKLFF.

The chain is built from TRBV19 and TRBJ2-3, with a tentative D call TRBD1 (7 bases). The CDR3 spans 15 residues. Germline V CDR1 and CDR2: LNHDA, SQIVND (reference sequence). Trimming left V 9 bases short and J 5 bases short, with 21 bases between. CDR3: CASAIPAGGKDTQYF. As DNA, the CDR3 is TGTGCCAGCGCTATCCCGGCAGGGGGGAAAGATACGCAGTATTTT. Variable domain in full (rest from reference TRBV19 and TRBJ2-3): DGGITQSPKYLFRKEGQNVTLSCEQNLNHDAMYWYRQDPGQGLRLIYYSQIVNDFQKGDIAEGYSVSREKKESFPLTVTSAQKNPTAFYLCASAIPAGGKDTQYFGPGTRLTVL.

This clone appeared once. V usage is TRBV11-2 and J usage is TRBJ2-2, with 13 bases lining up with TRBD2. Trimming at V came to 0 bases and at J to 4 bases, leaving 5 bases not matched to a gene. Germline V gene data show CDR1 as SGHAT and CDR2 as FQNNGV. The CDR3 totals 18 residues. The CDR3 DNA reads TGTGCCAGCAGCTTAGACCCAGGACTAGCGGGGGCCACCGGGGAGCTGTTTTTT. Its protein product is CASSLDPGLAGATGELFF.

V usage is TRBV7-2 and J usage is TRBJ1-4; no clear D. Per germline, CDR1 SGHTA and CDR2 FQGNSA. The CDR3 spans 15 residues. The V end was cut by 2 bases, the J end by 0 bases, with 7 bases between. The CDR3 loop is CASSLSMSTNEKLFF. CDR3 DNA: TGTGCCAGCAGCTTAAGTATGTCAACTAATGAAAAACTGTTTTTT.

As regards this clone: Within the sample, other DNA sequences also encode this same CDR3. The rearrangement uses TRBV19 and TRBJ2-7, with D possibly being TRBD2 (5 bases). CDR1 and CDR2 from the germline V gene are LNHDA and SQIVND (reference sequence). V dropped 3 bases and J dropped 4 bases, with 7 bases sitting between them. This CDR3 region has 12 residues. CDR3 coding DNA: TGTGCCAGTAGTATTAGAGGGTACGAGCAGTACTTC. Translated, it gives CASSIRGYEQYF.

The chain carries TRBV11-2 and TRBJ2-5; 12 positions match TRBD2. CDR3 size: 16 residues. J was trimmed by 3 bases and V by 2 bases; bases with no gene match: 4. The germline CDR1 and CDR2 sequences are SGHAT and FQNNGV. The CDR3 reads CASSLTSGGYKETQYF. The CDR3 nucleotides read TGTGCCAGCAGCTTAACTAGCGGGGGGTATAAAGAGACCCAGTACTTC. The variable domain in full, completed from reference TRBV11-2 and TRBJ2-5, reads EAGVAQSPRYKIIEKRQSVAFWCNPISGHATLYWYQQILGQGPKLLIQFQNNGVVDDSQLPKDRFSAERLKGVDSTLKIQPAKLEDSAVYLCASSLTSGGYKETQYFGPGTRLLVL.

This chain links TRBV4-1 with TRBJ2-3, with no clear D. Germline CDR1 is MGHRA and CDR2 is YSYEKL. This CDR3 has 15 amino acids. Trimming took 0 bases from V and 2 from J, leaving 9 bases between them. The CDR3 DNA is TGCGCCAGCAGCCAAGAGGAGCTCGCCACAGATACGCAGTATTTT. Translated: CASSQEELATDTQYF.

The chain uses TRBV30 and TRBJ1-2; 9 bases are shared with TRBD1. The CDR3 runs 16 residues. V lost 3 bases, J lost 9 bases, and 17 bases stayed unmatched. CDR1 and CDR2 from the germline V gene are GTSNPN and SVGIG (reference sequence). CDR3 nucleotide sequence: TGTGCCTGGAGGGCCCAGGGACAGGGAGGGTCGGGCCGCTACACCTTC. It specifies CAWRAQGQGGSGRYTF.